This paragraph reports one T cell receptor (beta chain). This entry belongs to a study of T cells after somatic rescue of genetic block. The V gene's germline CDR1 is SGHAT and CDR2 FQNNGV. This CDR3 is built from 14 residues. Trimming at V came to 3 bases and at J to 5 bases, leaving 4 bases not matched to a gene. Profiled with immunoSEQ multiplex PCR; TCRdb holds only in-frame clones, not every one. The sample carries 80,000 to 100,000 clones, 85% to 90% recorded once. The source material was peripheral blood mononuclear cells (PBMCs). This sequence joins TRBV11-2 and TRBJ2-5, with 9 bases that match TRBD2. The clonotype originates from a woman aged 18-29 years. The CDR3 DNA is TGTGCCAGCAGCTTGGGACTAGCTCGCGAGACCCAGTACTTC. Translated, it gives CASSLGLARETQYF.